Included here is one T cell receptor beta chain sequence, with context. TCR alpha and TCR beta cDNA libraries with sample barcodes and UMIs came from 5'RACE using constant-segment primers. MiXCR was run by TCRdb on the 5' RACE reads, yielding one entry per CDR3 protein. Of about 400,000 distinct CDR3 sequences detected, 20% to 25% appear once; the ten largest clones hold around 8.7%. These data belong to a study of T-cell memory formation after mild COVID-19. Study context: In these data, TCR clusters were largely donor specific.

V dropped 5 bases and J dropped 0 bases, with 11 bases sitting between them. Germline values: CDR1 SEHNR, CDR2 FQNEAQ (reference sequence). The CDR3 length is 15 residues. The clonotype comes from an adult woman who had mild COVID-19 (a few samples of this study predate the infection). Cell type and time point are not known. This sequence joins TRBV7-9 and TRBJ2-1, with D perhaps matching TRBD2 (6 bases). Material for sequencing was PBMCs or a T cell subset sorted from them (not recorded which). The CDR3 region is CASSRDSFSYNEQFF. CDR3 bases: TGTGCCAGCAGCAGGGACTCGTTCTCCTACAATGAGCAGTTCTTC. Looking up the rest from reference TRBV7-9 and TRBJ2-1 gives the full variable domain: DTGVSQNPRHKITKRGQNVTFRCDPISEHNRLYWYRQTLGQGPEFLTYFQNEAQLEKSRLLSDRFSAERPKGSFSTLEIQRTEQGDSAMYLCASSRDSFSYNEQFFGPGTRLTVL.